The 27 T cell receptor beta chains listed next were all sequenced from one sample in a study of blood T cell repertoires in COVID-19 (dated by TCRdb to about 2020). The protocol used for the library was the immunoSEQ multiplex PCR assay. Drawn from immuneACCESS, this table holds only the in-frame rearrangements with V and J called that TCRdb kept. Clones are partly lost; checked studies trace under half to an unresolved V gene and leave the rest unexplained. The sample has about 200,000 clones on record, roughly three quarters of them singletons. About a sixth of the sample is in the top ten clones. Source material: PBMCs or T cells enriched from blood (not recorded which). All receptors come from a woman aged 45 to 65 with acute COVID-19.

The chain uses TRBV5-8 and TRBJ1-2; possible D gene TRBD1, 5 bases. The V end was cut by 5 bases, the J end by 3 bases, with 11 bases between. The germline V gene has CDR1 SGHTS and CDR2 YDEGEE. This CDR3 is built from 13 residues. The CDR3 spells CASRRGQDYGYTF. CDR3 coding DNA: TGTGCCAGCAGGAGAGGACAAGACTATGGCTACACCTTC.

This chain joins TRBV28 and TRBJ1-2; 7 positions agree with TRBD1. Trimming cost V 3 bases and J 3 bases; bases outside gene matches: 4. The CDR3 has 14 amino acids. Germline loops: CDR1 MDHEN, CDR2 SYDVKM. The CDR3 DNA is TGTGCCAGCAGTTTTGGAGGGACAGACTATGGCTACACCTTC. This sequence encodes CASSFGGTDYGYTF.

The chain has TRBV21-1 and TRBJ1-6; the table's D call, TRBD1, has no DNA check behind it. TRBV21-1 is a recognized pseudogene. The CDR3 has 17 residues. The CDR3 sequence: CASSKDTDGFYNSPLHF. The CDR3 coding sequence is TGTGCCAGCAGCAAAGATACAGACGGTTTCTATAATTCACCCCTCCACTTT.

This sequence joins TRBV5-1 and TRBJ1-5; D gene unclear. The CDR3 is 15 amino acids. Trimming took off 1 base at V and 5 bases at J, with 13 bases between the two ends. CDR1 is SGHRS and CDR2 is YFSETQ in the germline V gene. CDR3 in DNA: TGCGCCAGCAGCTTGAGTGGCCCTTATTATCAGCCCCAGCATTTT. This sequence encodes CASSLSGPYYQPQHF.

This chain uses TRBV11-2 with TRBJ2-3, with 10 bases lining up with TRBD2. The J segment lost 3 bases and the V segment lost 3 bases, leaving 3 bases of the junction unmatched. The CDR3 is 15 residues long. From germline, CDR1 is SGHAT and CDR2 FQNNGV. The CDR3 loop is CASSFQAGGTDTQYF. Here the CDR3 DNA reads TGTGCCAGCAGCTTTCAAGCGGGGGGGACAGATACGCAGTATTTT. Combining the CDR3 with reference TRBV11-2 and TRBJ2-3 gives the whole variable domain EAGVAQSPRYKIIEKRQSVAFWCNPISGHATLYWYQQILGQGPKLLIQFQNNGVVDDSQLPKDRFSAERLKGVDSTLKIQPAKLEDSAVYLCASSFQAGGTDTQYFGPGTRLTVL.

This chain links TRBV19 with TRBJ1-1; D remains ambiguous. The germline gives CDR1 LNHDA, CDR2 SQIVND (reference sequence). The CDR3 loop spans 11 amino acids. With 9 bases removed from V and 2 bases from J, the gap between germline ends came to 7 bases. The CDR3 region is CASSDNTEAFF. Here the CDR3 DNA reads TGTGCCAGCTCAGATAACACTGAAGCTTTCTTT. The full variable domain, rest sourced from reference TRBV19 and TRBJ1-1, is DGGITQSPKYLFRKEGQNVTLSCEQNLNHDAMYWYRQDPGQGLRLIYYSQIVNDFQKGDIAEGYSVSREKKESFPLTVTSAQKNPTAFYLCASSDNTEAFFGQGTRLTVV.

This clone was counted only a few times. This chain links TRBV3-1 (or the pseudogene TRBV3-2) with TRBJ1-1; 7 nucleotides agree with TRBD1. The CDR3 is made up of 14 amino acids. Germline CDR1 LGHDT, CDR2 YNNKEL (reference sequence). V gave up 7 bases and J gave up 0 bases; unmatched junction bases: 5. Here the CDR3 reads CASTIGTVNTEAFF. CDR3 bases: TGTGCCAGCACTATAGGGACAGTGAACACTGAAGCTTTCTTT.

This chain joins TRBV5-4 and TRBJ1-3, with 9 positions matching TRBD1. The CDR3 totals 15 residues. Germline V lookup: CDR1 SGHNT, CDR2 YYREEE (reference sequence). V lost 4 bases to trimming and J lost 2 bases; unmatched junction nucleotides: 4. The CDR3 sequence: CASSARQGAGNTIYF. CDR3 nucleotide sequence: TGTGCCAGCAGCGCAAGACAGGGGGCTGGAAACACCATATATTTT.

CDR3 coding DNA: TGTGCCAGCCGGGGACAGGGCGGCATATCCTACGAGCAGTACGTC. This gives the protein CASRGQGGISYEQYV. The chain links TRBV28 to TRBJ2-7, with 9 bases that match TRBD1. The CDR3 has 15 residues. Trimming took 8 bases from V and 1 from J; bases not matched to a gene: 9. Germline CDR1 and CDR2: MDHEN and SYDVKM.

This clone was counted a few times. The chain combines TRBV6-1 with TRBJ2-1; a weak D match, TRBD2 (7 bases). Germline CDR1 is MNHNS and CDR2 is SASEGT. The V end lost 3 bases, the J end lost 5 bases, and 11 bases lay between the germline ends. The CDR3 covers 14 residues. CDR3 region: CASSDRGANNEQFF. Here the CDR3 DNA reads TGTGCCAGCAGTGACCGGGGGGCCAACAATGAGCAGTTCTTC.

The chain is built from TRBV6-5 and TRBJ1-2; 7 bases agree with TRBD1. Per germline, CDR1 MNHEY and CDR2 SVGAGI. The CDR3 length is 14 residues. The J segment lost 7 bases and the V segment lost 5 bases, leaving 10 bases of the junction unmatched. The CDR3 sequence is CASSQTLGGGGYTF. In DNA, the CDR3 is TGTGCCAGCAGTCAAACCCTAGGGGGCGGTGGCTACACCTTC.

In its sample, this clone was seen once. The V call is TRBV28, the J call TRBJ1-6; D is ambiguous. Between the trimmed V and J ends, which lost 8 bases and 12 bases, there was a span of 8 bases. Germline CDR1 is MDHEN and CDR2 is SYDVKM. This CDR3 is 10 amino acids long. Here the CDR3 reads CASGPVPLHF. CDR3 nucleotides: TGTGCCAGCGGGCCCGTACCCCTCCACTTT.

This chain connects TRBV19 to TRBJ1-5; maybe TRBD1 (5 bases). V was trimmed by 5 bases and J by 6 bases, leaving 14 bases between them. The CDR3 covers 14 residues. Germline V gene sequence: CDR1 LNHDA, CDR2 SQIVND (reference sequence). CDR3 in DNA: TGTGCCAGTAGTCCGAATACAGGTGCTCAGCCCCAGCATTTT. Its protein is CASSPNTGAQPQHF.

The chain has TRBV5-1 and TRBJ1-6, with 8 nucleotides matching TRBD1. The V gene end was trimmed by 2 bases and the J gene end by 7 bases; junction bases not matched to a gene: 2. The CDR3 length is 14 residues. Per germline, CDR1 SGHRS and CDR2 YFSETQ. CDR3 loop: CASSFGQGNSPLHF. As DNA, the CDR3 is TGCGCCAGCAGCTTTGGACAGGGCAATTCACCCCTCCACTTT.

The chain is built from TRBV19 and TRBJ1-1, with 7 bases matching TRBD1. Trimming removed 6 bases from V and 5 bases from J; junction bases left unmatched: 3. Germline loops: CDR1 LNHDA, CDR2 SQIVND (reference sequence). This CDR3 comprises 12 residues. CDR3 bases: TGTGCCAGTAGCGCGGGACAGACTGAAGCTTTCTTT. It is translated as CASSAGQTEAFF.

The V call is TRBV11-2, the J call TRBJ2-2; 9 positions agree with TRBD1. The germline V gene has CDR1 SGHAT and CDR2 FQNNGV. V gave up 2 bases and J gave up 4 bases; unmatched junction bases: 2. This CDR3 region has 15 residues. The CDR3 region is CASSLRDRATGELFF. Here the CDR3 DNA reads TGTGCCAGCAGCTTACGGGACAGGGCCACCGGGGAGCTGTTTTTT.

The chain combines TRBV7-2 with TRBJ1-5, with TRBD1 identical over 7 bases. V lost 2 bases, J lost 3 bases, and 13 bases stayed unmatched. The CDR3 spans 18 residues. The germline CDR1 and CDR2 sequences are SGHTA and FQGNSA. The CDR3 DNA sequence: TGTGCCAGCAGCTTATTTGAGGGACAGCTCCAACTCAATCAGCCCCAGCATTTT. Translation: CASSLFEGQLQLNQPQHF.

The chain couples TRBV19 to TRBJ1-3, with unresolved D. Between the trimmed V and J ends, which lost 6 bases and 1 base, there was a span of 10 bases. The CDR3 is 14 residues long. The germline gives CDR1 LNHDA, CDR2 SQIVND (reference sequence). The CDR3 DNA sequence: TGTGCCAGTAGCGGACTCGGTTCTGGAAACACCATATATTTT. It yields the protein CASSGLGSGNTIYF. Supplemented by reference TRBV19 and TRBJ1-3, the full variable domain reads DGGITQSPKYLFRKEGQNVTLSCEQNLNHDAMYWYRQDPGQGLRLIYYSQIVNDFQKGDIAEGYSVSREKKESFPLTVTSAQKNPTAFYLCASSGLGSGNTIYFGEGSWLTVV.

This clone was seen a few times. V is TRBV7-6 and J is TRBJ2-5; 8 nucleotides line up with TRBD2. V was clipped by 7 bases and J by 2 bases; unmatched bases: 9. Germline CDR1 and CDR2: SGHVS and FNYEAQ. The CDR3 extends over 15 amino acids. The CDR3 sequence: CASTLQRGYQETQYF. CDR3 bases: TGTGCCAGCACTCTACAGCGGGGGTATCAAGAGACCCAGTACTTC.

The chain couples TRBV5-4 to TRBJ2-1; tentatively, D is TRBD2 (7 bases). Germline assignment: CDR1 SGHNT and CDR2 YYREEE (reference sequence). CDR3 length: 16 amino acids. V shed 0 bases and J shed 5 bases, with 15 bases lying between them. Written as DNA, the CDR3 is TGTGCCAGCAGCTTGGGGGGAGGGGGTAGGGACAATGAGCAGTTCTTC. Its translation is CASSLGGGGRDNEQFF.

This sequence joins TRBV7-2 and TRBJ1-1, with TRBD1 matching 9 bases. The V gene end was trimmed by 2 bases and the J gene end by 2 bases; junction bases not matched to a gene: 9. Germline V gene data show CDR1 as SGHTA and CDR2 as FQGNSA. This CDR3 is 17 amino acids long. CDR3 sequence: CASSLMGTGQINTEAFF. In DNA, the CDR3 is TGTGCCAGCAGCTTAATGGGGACAGGGCAGATCAACACTGAAGCTTTCTTT.

The chain uses TRBV6-2 or TRBV6-3 and TRBJ1-1, with 8 bases matching TRBD1. The germline gives CDR1 MNHEY, CDR2 SVGEGT. The CDR3 runs to 13 residues. J was trimmed by 9 bases and V by 0 bases; bases with no gene match: 3. CDR3 residues: CASSYSRDRQAFF. The CDR3 DNA reads TGTGCCAGCAGTTACTCACGGGACAGGCAAGCTTTCTTT.

This sequence joins TRBV20-1 and TRBJ2-5; D not certain. Trimming removed 0 bases from V and 4 bases from J, with 3 bases in between. The CDR3 is 11 residues long. The V gene's germline CDR1 is DFQATT and CDR2 SNEGSKA (reference sequence). The CDR3 is CSARDGETQYF. The CDR3 DNA is TGCAGTGCTAGAGACGGAGAGACCCAGTACTTC.

The V call is TRBV28, the J call TRBJ2-2; 7 bases align to TRBD2. V trimming: 4 bases; J trimming: 7 bases; junction bases outside the gene matches: 15. CDR3 length: 17 residues. Germline V gene sequence: CDR1 MDHEN, CDR2 SYDVKM. The CDR3 DNA reads TGTGCCAGCAGTTCAAGCGGAGCGGGGTTACGAGGCGGGGAGCTGTTTTTT. It codes for CASSSSGAGLRGGELFF. Based on the CDR3 plus reference TRBV28 and TRBJ2-2, the full variable domain is DVKVTQSSRYLVKRTGEKVFLECVQDMDHENMFWYRQDPGLGLRLIYFSYDVKMKEKGDIPEGYSVSREKKERFSLILESASTNQTSMYLCASSSSGAGLRGGELFFGEGSRLTVL.

The chain uses TRBV3-1 (or the pseudogene TRBV3-2) and TRBJ1-5, with D uncertain. The CDR3 sequence is 15 residues long. Trimming took off 1 base at V and 0 bases at J, with 7 bases between the two ends. Germline CDR1 reads LGHDT; CDR2 reads YNNKEL (reference sequence). This CDR3 is CASSQGGFSNQPQHF. CDR3 bases: TGTGCCAGCAGCCAAGGAGGTTTTAGCAATCAGCCCCAGCATTTT.

This clone occurred a few times. This sequence joins TRBV3-1 (or the pseudogene TRBV3-2) and TRBJ2-1; D might be TRBD2 (7 bases). In germline, CDR1 is LGHDT, CDR2 YNNKEL (reference sequence). The CDR3 has 14 residues. Trimming shortened V by 5 bases and J by 6 bases, and 14 bases separated the two germline ends. The CDR3 DNA follows: TGTGCCAGCAGCATCAGGGGCGGGGGCAATGAGCAGTTCTTC. This gives the protein CASSIRGGGNEQFF.

The chain couples TRBV4-3 to TRBJ2-3; D is undetermined. V shed 0 bases and J shed 5 bases, with 12 bases lying between them. Germline V CDR1 and CDR2: LGHNA, YSLEER. The CDR3 is 15 residues long. CDR3: CASSQDPPPLDTQYF. The CDR3, as DNA: TGCGCCAGCAGCCAAGATCCACCTCCACTAGATACGCAGTATTTT.